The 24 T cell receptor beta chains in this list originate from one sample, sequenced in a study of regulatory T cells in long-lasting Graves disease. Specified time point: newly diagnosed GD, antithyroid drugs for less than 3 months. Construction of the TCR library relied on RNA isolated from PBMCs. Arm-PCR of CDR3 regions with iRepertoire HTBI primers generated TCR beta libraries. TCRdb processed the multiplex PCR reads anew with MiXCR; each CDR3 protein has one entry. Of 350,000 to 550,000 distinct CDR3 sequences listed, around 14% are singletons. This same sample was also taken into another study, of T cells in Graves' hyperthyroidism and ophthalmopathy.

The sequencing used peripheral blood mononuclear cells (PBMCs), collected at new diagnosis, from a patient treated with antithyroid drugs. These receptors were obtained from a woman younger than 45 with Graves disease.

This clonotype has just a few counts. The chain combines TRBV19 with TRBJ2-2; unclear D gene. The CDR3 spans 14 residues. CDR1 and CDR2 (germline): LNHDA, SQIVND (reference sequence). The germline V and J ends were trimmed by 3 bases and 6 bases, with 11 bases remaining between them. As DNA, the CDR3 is TGTGCCAGTAGTATCGAGGCAGGATCCGGGGAGCTGTTTTTT. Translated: CASSIEAGSGELFF.

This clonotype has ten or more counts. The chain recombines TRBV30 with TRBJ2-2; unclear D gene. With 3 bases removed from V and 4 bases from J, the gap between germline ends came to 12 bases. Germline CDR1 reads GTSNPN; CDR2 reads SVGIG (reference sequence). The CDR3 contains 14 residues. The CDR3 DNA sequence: TGTGCCTGGAGGCCGTATGCCAGCACCGGGGAGCTGTTTTTT. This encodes CAWRPYASTGELFF.

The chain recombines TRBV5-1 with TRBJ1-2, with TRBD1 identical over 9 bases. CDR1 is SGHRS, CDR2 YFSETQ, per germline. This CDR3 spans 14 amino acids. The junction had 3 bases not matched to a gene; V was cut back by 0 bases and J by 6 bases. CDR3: CASSLDRTGDGYTF. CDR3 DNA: TGCGCCAGCAGCTTGGACCGGACAGGGGATGGCTACACCTTC.

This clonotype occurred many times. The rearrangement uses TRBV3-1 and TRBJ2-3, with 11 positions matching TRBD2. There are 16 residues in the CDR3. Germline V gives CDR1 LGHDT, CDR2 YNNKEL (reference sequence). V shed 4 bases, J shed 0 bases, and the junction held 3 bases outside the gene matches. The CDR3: CASSPPSGRSTDTQYF. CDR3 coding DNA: TGTGCCAGCAGCCCCCCTAGCGGGAGGAGCACAGATACGCAGTATTTT.

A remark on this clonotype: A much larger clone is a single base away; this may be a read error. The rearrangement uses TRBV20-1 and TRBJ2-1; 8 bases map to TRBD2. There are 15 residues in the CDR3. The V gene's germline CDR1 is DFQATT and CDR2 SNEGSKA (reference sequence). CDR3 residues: CSARDPSGSINEQLF. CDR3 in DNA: TGCAGTGCTAGAGATCCCAGCGGGAGTATTAATGAGCAGCTCTTC.

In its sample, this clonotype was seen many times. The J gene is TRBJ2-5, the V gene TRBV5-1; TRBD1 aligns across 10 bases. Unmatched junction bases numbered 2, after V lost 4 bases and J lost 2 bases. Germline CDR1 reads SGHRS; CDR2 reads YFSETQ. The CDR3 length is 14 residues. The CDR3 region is CASSTDRGQETQYF. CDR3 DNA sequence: TGCGCCAGCAGCACGGACAGGGGGCAAGAGACCCAGTACTTC.

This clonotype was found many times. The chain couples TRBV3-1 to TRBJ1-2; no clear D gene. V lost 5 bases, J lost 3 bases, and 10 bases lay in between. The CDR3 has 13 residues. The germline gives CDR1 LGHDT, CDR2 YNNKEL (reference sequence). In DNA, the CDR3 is TGTGCCAGCAGCTCCGGGTCGCACTATGGCTACACCTTC. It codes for CASSSGSHYGYTF.

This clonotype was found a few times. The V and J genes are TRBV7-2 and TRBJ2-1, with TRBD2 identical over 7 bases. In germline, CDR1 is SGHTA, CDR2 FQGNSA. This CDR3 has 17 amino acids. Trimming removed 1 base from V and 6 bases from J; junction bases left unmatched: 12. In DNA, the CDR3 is TGTGCCAGCAGCTTAGAGGGCGGGAGTATTGTAGGCAATGAGCAGTTCTTC. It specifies CASSLEGGSIVGNEQFF.

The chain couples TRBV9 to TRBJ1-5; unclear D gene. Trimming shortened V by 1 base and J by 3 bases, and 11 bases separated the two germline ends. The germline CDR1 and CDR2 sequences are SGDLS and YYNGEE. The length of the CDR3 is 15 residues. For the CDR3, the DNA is TGTGCCAGCAGCGTAAGTGGCAGAACCAATCAGCCCCAGCATTTT. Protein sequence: CASSVSGRTNQPQHF. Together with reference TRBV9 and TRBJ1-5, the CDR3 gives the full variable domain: DSGVTQTPKHLITATGQRVTLRCSPRSGDLSVYWYQQSLDQGLQFLIQYYNGEERAKGNILERFSAQQFPDLHSELNLSSLELGDSALYFCASSVSGRTNQPQHFGDGTRLSIL.

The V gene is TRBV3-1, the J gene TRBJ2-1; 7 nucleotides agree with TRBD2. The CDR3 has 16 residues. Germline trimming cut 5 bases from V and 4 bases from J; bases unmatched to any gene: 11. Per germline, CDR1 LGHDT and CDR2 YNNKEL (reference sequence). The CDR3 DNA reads TGTGCCAGCAGCACTCGCCGGGGAGGGCCGTACAATGAGCAGTTCTTC. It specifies CASSTRRGGPYNEQFF.

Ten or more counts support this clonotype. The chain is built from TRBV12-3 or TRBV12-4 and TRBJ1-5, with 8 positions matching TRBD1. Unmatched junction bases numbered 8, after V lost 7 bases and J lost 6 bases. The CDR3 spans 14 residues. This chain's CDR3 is CASNQDRVGQPQHF. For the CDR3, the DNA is TGTGCCAGCAACCAGGACAGGGTAGGTCAGCCCCAGCATTTT.

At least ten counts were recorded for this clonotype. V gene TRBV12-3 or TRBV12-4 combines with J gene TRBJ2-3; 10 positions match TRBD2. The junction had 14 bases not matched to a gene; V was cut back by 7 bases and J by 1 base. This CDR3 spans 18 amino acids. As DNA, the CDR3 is TGTGCCAGCACCTACCCTAGCGGGAGTATCCGTGGCACAGATACGCAGTATTTT. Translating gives CASTYPSGSIRGTDTQYF.

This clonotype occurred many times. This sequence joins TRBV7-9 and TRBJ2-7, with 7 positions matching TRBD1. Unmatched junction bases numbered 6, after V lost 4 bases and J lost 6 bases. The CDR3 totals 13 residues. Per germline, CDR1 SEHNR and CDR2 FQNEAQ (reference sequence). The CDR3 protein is CASSWGQPREQYF. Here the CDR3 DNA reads TGTGCCAGCAGCTGGGGACAGCCCCGCGAGCAGTACTTC.

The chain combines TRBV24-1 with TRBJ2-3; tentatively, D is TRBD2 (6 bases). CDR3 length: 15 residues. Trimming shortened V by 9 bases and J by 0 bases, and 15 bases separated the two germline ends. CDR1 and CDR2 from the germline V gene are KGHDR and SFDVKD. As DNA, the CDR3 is TGTGCCACCGGGGGGAGCACAGCTAGCACAGATACGCAGTATTTT. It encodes CATGGSTASTDTQYF.

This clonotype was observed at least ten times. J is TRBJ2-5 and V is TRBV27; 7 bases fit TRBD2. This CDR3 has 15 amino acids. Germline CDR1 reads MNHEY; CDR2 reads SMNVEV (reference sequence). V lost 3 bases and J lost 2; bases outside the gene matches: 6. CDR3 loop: CASSFGAGSQETQYF. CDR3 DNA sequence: TGTGCCAGCAGTTTCGGAGCGGGATCTCAAGAGACCCAGTACTTC.

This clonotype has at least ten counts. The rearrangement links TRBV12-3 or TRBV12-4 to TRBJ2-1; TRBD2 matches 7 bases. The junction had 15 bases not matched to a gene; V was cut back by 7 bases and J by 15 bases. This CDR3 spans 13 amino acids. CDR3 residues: CASIGGGTAPAFF. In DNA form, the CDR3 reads TGTGCCAGCATTGGGGGAGGGACCGCTCCCGCGTTCTTC.

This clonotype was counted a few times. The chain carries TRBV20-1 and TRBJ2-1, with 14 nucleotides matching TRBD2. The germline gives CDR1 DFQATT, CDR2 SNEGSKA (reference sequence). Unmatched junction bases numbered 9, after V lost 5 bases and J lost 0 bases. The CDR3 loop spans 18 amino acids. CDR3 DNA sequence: TGCAGTGCTCAGGGACTAGCGGGAGTGAGTAGCTCCTACAATGAGCAGTTCTTC. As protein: CSAQGLAGVSSSYNEQFF.

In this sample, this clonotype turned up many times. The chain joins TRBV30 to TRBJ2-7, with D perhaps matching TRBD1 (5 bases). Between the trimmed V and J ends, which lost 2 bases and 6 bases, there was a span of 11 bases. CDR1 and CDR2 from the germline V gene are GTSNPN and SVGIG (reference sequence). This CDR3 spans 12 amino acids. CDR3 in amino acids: CAWSTTGLEQYF. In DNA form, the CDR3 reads TGTGCCTGGAGTACAACAGGTCTCGAGCAGTACTTC.

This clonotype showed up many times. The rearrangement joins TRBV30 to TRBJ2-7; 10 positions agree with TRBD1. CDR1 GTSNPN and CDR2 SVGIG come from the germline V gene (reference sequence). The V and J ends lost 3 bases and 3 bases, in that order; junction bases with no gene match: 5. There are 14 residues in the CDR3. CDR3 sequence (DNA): TGTGCCTGGAGGAAGGGACAGGGGAGCTACGAGCAGTACTTC. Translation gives CAWRKGQGSYEQYF. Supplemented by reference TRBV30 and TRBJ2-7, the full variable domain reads SQTIHQWPATLVQPVGSPLSLECTVEGTSNPNLYWYRQAAGRGLQLLFYSVGIGQISSEVPQNLSASRPQDRQFILSSKKLLLSDSGFYLCAWRKGQGSYEQYFGPGTRLTVT.

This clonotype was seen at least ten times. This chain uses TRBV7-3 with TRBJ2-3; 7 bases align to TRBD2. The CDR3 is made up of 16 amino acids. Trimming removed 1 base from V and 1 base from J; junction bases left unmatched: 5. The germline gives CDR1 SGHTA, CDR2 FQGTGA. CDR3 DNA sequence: TGTGCCAGCAGCTTAATCCCCAGCGGGGGCACAGATACGCAGTATTTT. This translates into CASSLIPSGGTDTQYF.

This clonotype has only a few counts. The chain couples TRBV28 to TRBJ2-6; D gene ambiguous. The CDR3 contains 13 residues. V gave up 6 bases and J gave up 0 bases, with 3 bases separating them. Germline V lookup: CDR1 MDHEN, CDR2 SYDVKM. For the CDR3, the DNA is TGTGCCAGCAGGTACTCTGGGGCCAACGTCCTGACTTTC. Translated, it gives CASRYSGANVLTF.

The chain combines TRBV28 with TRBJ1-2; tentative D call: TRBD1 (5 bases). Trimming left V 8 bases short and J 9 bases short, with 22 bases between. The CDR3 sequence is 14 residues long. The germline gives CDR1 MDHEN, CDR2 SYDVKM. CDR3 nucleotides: TGTGCCAGCGAAGAAAGGGGCAGGGTAGAGAGCTACACCTTC. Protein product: CASEERGRVESYTF.

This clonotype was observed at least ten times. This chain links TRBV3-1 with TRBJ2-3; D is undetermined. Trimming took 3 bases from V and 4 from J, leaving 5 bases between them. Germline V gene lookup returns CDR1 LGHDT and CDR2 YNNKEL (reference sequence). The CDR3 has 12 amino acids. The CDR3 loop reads CASSHPADTQYF. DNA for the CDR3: TGTGCCAGCAGCCACCCCGCAGATACGCAGTATTTT.

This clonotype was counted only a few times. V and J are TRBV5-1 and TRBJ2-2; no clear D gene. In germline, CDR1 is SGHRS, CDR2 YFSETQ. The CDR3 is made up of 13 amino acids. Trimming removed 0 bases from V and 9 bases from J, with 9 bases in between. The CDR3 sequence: CASSLATGRELFF. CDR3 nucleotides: TGCGCCAGCAGCTTGGCCACGGGCCGGGAGCTGTTTTTT.